This T cell receptor (beta chain) appears in the sequencing data of a study of blood T cell repertoires in COVID-19. Study summary: Sources were T cells, B-cell-depleted T cells, or PBMCs; the material itself was cDNA or gDNA.

Only a few counts were recorded for this clone. The germline V gene encodes CDR1 SGHRS and CDR2 YFSETQ. The germline V and J ends were trimmed by 2 bases and 0 bases, with 15 bases remaining between them. This CDR3 region has 18 residues. Authors' methods: For nucleated cells, counts were estimated from reference gene primer amplification. Sequencing was performed with immunoSEQ multiplex PCR; in TCRdb, only in-frame clones are kept and a portion is missing. The D gene and trimming were derived from the DNA, and the V and J assignments and clone size from that table. The repertoire holds fewer than 60,000 clones, with around 86% as singletons.

The sequence came from a man between 65 and 80 years old with active COVID-19. This chain joins TRBV5-1 and TRBJ2-6, with a possible D match to TRBD1 (6 bases). Sequenced: peripheral blood. The CDR3 nucleotides read TGCGCCAGCAGCTTCCAGCAACAGGGCCCCTCTGGGGCCAACGTCCTGACTTTC. Its protein is CASSFQQQGPSGANVLTF.